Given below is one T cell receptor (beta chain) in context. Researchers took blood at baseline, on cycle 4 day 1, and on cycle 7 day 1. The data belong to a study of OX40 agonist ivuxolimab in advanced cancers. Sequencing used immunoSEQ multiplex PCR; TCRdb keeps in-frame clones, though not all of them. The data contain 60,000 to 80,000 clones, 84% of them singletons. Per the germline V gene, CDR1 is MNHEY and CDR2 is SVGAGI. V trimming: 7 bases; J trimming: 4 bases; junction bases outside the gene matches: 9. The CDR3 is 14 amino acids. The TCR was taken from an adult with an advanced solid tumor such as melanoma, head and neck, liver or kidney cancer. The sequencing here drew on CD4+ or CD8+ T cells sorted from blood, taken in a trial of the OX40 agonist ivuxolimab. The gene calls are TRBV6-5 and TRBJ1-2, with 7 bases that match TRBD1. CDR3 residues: CASTRGGTVYGYTF. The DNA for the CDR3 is TGTGCCAGCACCCGAGGAGGGACAGTCTATGGCTACACCTTC.